Below, 6 T cell receptor beta chains from the same sample are listed, as sequenced in a study of T-cell reconstitution after alpha-beta-depleted transplantation in children. During its preparation, the TCRbeta library received unique molecular identifiers. TCRdb independently ran MiXCR on the PCR reads; one entry per CDR3 protein. The data show around 500,000 distinct CDR3 sequences, roughly an eighth seen once. The sequencing used PBMCs from the stem cell graft donor, collected from the stem cell graft. Every receptor here comes from a human donor who donated a stem cell graft to a child with combined immunodeficiency.

This clonotype was recorded at least ten times. DNA of the CDR3: TGCAGCGTGGACGGACTAGCGGGAGGTCAGGTCTCCTACAATGAGCAGTTCTTC. Translated: CSVDGLAGGQVSYNEQFF. The chain couples TRBV29-1 to TRBJ2-1; 14 bases fit TRBD2. This CDR3 comprises 18 residues. Germline V lookup: CDR1 SQVTM, CDR2 ANQGSEA. Losses at the gene ends were 6 bases for V and 0 bases for J; bases not matched to a gene: 10.

This clonotype has at least ten counts. CDR3 loop: CASRTMVPEAFF. The DNA of the CDR3 is TGTGCCAGCAGAACAATGGTCCCTGAAGCTTTCTTT. The chain employs TRBV12-3 or TRBV12-4 and TRBJ1-1; D gene ambiguous. V was pared by 6 bases and J by 6 bases, with 11 bases between. This CDR3 is 12 amino acids long.

This clonotype was observed a handful of times. The gene calls are TRBV7-8 and TRBJ2-1, with 10 bases matching TRBD2. There are 15 residues in the CDR3. Unmatched junction bases numbered 10, after V lost 7 bases and J lost 7 bases. The germline CDR1 and CDR2 sequences are SGHVS and FQNEAQ. The CDR3 region is CASNPMGLASNEQFF. CDR3 DNA: TGTGCCAGCAACCCTATGGGACTAGCGTCTAATGAGCAGTTCTTC.

This clonotype was found a few times. The chain recombines TRBV7-2 with TRBJ2-7; the match to TRBD2 covers 10 bases. This CDR3 comprises 15 residues. V lost 3 bases to trimming and J lost 4 bases; unmatched junction nucleotides: 6. The V gene's germline CDR1 is SGHTA and CDR2 FQGNSA. The CDR3 DNA reads as TGTGCCAGCAGCTTCATAGCGGGAGGTGAATACGAGCAGTACTTC. Amino acids: CASSFIAGGEYEQYF.

This clonotype has more than one count but fewer than ten. The chain links TRBV29-1 to TRBJ2-2; unclear D gene. Trimming pared 6 bases from V and 2 bases from J, leaving 10 bases between. CDR1 and CDR2 from the germline V gene are SQVTM and ANQGSEA. CDR3 length: 13 residues. As DNA, the CDR3 is TGCAGCGTAGGAACAGATAACACCGGGGAGCTGTTTTTT. Residues: CSVGTDNTGELFF.

This clonotype was counted between two and nine times. The chain links TRBV7-2 to TRBJ2-7; tentative D call: TRBD2 (6 bases). Germline loops: CDR1 SGHTA, CDR2 FQGNSA. CDR3 length: 14 amino acids. V was shortened by 3 bases and J by 0 bases, with 9 bases between the two germline ends. CDR3: CASSFLAVSYEQYF. DNA for the CDR3: TGTGCCAGCAGCTTTTTAGCGGTCTCCTACGAGCAGTACTTC.